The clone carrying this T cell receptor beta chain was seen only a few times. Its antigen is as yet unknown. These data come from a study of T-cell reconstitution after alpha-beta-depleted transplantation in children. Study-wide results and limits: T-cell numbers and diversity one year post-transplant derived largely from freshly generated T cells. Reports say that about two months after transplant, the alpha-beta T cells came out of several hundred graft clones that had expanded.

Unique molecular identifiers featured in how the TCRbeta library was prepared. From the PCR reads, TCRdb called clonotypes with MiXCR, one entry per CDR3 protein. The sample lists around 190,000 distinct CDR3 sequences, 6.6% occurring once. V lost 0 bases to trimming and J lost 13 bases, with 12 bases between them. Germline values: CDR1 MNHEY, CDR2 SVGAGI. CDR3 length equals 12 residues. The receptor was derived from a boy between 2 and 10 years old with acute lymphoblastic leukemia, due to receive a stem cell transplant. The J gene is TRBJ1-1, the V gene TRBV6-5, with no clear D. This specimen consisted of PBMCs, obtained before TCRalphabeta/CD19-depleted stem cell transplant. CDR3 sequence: CASSYSGSLNFF. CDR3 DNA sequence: TGTGCCAGCAGTTACTCGGGCAGCCTGAATTTCTTT.